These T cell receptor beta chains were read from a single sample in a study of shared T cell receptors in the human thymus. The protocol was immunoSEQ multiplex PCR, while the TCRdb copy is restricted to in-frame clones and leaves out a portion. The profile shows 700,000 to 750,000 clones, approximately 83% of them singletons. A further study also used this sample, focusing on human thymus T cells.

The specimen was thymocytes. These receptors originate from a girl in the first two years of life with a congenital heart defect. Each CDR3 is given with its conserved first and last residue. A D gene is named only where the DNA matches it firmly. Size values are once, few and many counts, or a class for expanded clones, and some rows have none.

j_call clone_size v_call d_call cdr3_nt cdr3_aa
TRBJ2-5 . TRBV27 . TGTGCCAGCAGTTACGTGGGTGGGTCCGGGGAGACCCAGTACTTC CASSYVGGSGETQYF
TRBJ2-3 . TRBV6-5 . TGTGCCAGCAGTTGGACAGGGAGGGAGTGGGATACGCAGTATTTT CASSWTGREWDTQYF
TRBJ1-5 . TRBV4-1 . TGCGCCAGCAGCCCCTACCGATTGGGGGCGAATCAGCCCCAGCATTTT CASSPYRLGANQPQHF
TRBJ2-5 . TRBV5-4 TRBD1 TGTGCCAGCAGCTTACAGGGGCCCTTATACCAAGAGACCCAGTACTTC CASSLQGPLYQETQYF
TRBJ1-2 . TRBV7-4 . TGTGCCAGCAGCCCTAACCAAATTAACTATGGCTACACCTTC CASSPNQINYGYTF
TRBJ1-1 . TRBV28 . TGTGCCAGCAGTTTCACCCGACAGAGCGCCAACACTGAAGCTTTCTTT CASSFTRQSANTEAFF
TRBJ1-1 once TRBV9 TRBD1 TGTGCCAGCAGCGTAGCCCCTTTAAAGACAGGGGTGAACACTGAAGCTTTCTTT CASSVAPLKTGVNTEAFF
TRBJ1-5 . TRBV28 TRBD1 TGTGCCAGCAGGACCCTTCGGCCAGGGGGGCGTCAGCCCCAGCATTTT CASRTLRPGGRQPQHF
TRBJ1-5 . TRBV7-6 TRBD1 TGTGCCAGCAGCTTAGCACCTAGGGACAGGGTTGATCAGCCCCAGCATTTT CASSLAPRDRVDQPQHF
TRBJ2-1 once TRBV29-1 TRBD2 TGCAGCGTTGGGTCGAAAGGAAGGCGGGGGGGCTTTGTTAATGAGCAGTTCTTC CSVGSKGRRGGFVNEQFF
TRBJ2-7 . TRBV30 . TGTGCCTGGGCAGGCTCAAGCTCCTACGAGCAGTACTTC CAWAGSSSYEQYF
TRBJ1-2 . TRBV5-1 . TGCGCCAGCAGCTTGGGTCCACAGGAACACTATGGCTACACCTTC CASSLGPQEHYGYTF
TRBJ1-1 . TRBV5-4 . TGTGCCAGCAGCCCGGGGGGCGGAACCGGGAAGAACACTGAAGCTTTCTTT CASSPGGGTGKNTEAFF
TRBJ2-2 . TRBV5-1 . TGCGCCAGCAGCTTGGCCGGGCTAGCGGAGGGGGGGGTGGGCACCGGGGAGCTGTTTTTT CASSLAGLAEGGVGTGELFF
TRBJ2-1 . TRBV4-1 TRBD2 TGCGCCAGCAGCCGCGGGCCACTAGCGGGGGGGACGTCCTACAATGAGCAGTTCTTC CASSRGPLAGGTSYNEQFF
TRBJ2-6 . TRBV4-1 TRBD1 TGCGCCAGCAGCCAAGCCCATTCCGGGACAGTATCCTTGGATGGTGGGGCCAACGTCCTGACTTTC CASSQAHSGTVSLDGGANVLTF
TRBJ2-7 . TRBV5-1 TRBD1 TGCGCCAGCAGCTTGACGGGACAGGGGTTCTCCTACGAGCAGTACTTC CASSLTGQGFSYEQYF
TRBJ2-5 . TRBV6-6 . TGTGCCAGCAGTTACGTAATGGGCTGGGAGACCCAGTACTTC CASSYVMGWETQYF
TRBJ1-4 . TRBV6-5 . TGTGCCAGCAGACTACGGTTTTATGAAAAACTGTTTTTT CASRLRFYEKLFF
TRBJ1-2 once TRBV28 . TGTGCCAGCAGCAACGGGAGGCAACTTTATGGCTACACCTTC CASSNGRQLYGYTF
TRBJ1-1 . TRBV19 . TGTGCCAGTCGGTGGGAGCACTCCACTGAAGCTTTCTTT CASRWEHSTEAFF
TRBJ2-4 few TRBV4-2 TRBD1 TGTGCCAGCAGCCAGGGCCGGGACAGAGACTCATTAGCCAAAAACATTCAGTACTTC CASSQGRDRDSLAKNIQYF
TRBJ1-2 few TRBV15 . TGTGCCACCAGCAGAGTAAGCCCCCAGGACAGCGATATAAACTATGGCTACACCTTC CATSRVSPQDSDINYGYTF
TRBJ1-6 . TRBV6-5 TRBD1 TGTGCCAGCAGTGCAACCACAGGGGGATCACCCCTCCACTTT CASSATTGGSPLHF
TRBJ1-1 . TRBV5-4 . TGTGCCAGCAGCTGGCAACCGAACGAAGCTTTCTTT CASSWQPNEAFF
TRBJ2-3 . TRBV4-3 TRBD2 TGCGCCAGCAGCCAGCAACCGGGACTAGTTAGGAAGGATACGCAGTATTTT CASSQQPGLVRKDTQYF
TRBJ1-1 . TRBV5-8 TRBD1 TGTGCCAGCAGCCCTCGGACAGGGTCCCCTCTAAGGTGGGACACTGAAGCTTTCTTT CASSPRTGSPLRWDTEAFF
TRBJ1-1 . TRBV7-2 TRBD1 TGTGCCAGCAGCTCTCGGACAGGGGGCGGCACTGAAGCTTTCTTT CASSSRTGGGTEAFF
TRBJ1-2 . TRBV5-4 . TGTGCCAGCAGCCTTGAAACAGGGTACCATGGCTACACCTTC CASSLETGYHGYTF
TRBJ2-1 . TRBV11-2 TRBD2 TGTGCCAGCAGCTTAGAGAATACGGGGGGGCCATTCAATGAGCAGTTCTTC CASSLENTGGPFNEQFF
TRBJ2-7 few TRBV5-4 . TGTGCCAGCAGCTCTCACGGGGGTTTATACGAGCAGTACTTC CASSSHGGLYEQYF
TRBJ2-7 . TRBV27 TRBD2 TGTGCCAGCATTAGGCAAGGGGAGGGGCCCTTAACCTACGAGCAGTACTTC CASIRQGEGPLTYEQYF
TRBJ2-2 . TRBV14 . TGTGCCAGCAGCCACGGGACTCCCGGGCCGTACACCGGGGAGCTGTTTTTT CASSHGTPGPYTGELFF
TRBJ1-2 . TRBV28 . TGTGCCAGCAGTCCACTCAAGGGGTCGGGTGGCTACACCTTC CASSPLKGSGGYTF
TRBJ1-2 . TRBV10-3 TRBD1 TGTGCCATCAGTGACCCGATCCGGGACAGAGTTTCCTATGGCTACACCTTC CAISDPIRDRVSYGYTF
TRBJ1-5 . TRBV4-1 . TGCGCCAGCAGCCAAGATCGGTTCCCCCTAAGAACGTCTAGCAATCAGCCCCAGCATTTT CASSQDRFPLRTSSNQPQHF
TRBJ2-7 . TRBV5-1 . TGCGCCAGCAGCTTGGGGCGGATTTTGAACGAGCAGTACTTC CASSLGRILNEQYF
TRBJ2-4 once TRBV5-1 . TGCGCCAGCAGCCCGCCCTCTACTGTTGCCAAAAACATTCAGTACTTC CASSPPSTVAKNIQYF
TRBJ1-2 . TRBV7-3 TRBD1 TGTGCCAGCAGCTTAACCCCCGGGACAGGCAGCTATGGCTACACCTTC CASSLTPGTGSYGYTF
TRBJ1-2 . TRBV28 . TGTGCCAGCAGTGGTGGACAGTGGGGCTACACCTTC CASSGGQWGYTF
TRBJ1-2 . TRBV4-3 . TGCGCCAGCAGCCAAGAAGGTCCGGGACACCACTATGGCTACACCTTC CASSQEGPGHHYGYTF
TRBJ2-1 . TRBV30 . TGTGCCTGGAGTGTAGGCGGCTACAATGAGCAGTTCTTC CAWSVGGYNEQFF
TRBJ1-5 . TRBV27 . TGTGCCAGCAGTCACAGACAGTCCAATCAGCCCCAGCATTTT CASSHRQSNQPQHF
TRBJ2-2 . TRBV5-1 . TGCGCCAGCACCTCGGGGTTCTTGACCGGGGAGCTGTTTTTT CASTSGFLTGELFF
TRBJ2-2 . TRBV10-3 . TGTGCCATCAGTGAGTCGACACGCACCGGGGAGCTGTTTTTT CAISESTRTGELFF
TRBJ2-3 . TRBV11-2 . TGTGCCAGCAGCTTTCCCGGCGGGGGCACAGATACGCAGTATTTT CASSFPGGGTDTQYF
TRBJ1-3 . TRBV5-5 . TGTGCCAGCAGCCCGGGATCGGGTTCTGGAAACACCATATATTTT CASSPGSGSGNTIYF
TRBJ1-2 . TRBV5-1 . TGCGCCAGCAGCTCGGCGGCTAACTATGGCTACACCTTC CASSSAANYGYTF
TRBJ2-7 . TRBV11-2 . TGTGCCAGCAGCTTACGAGAACTTGGAGGCTACGAGCAGTACTTC CASSLRELGGYEQYF
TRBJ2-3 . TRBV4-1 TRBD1 TGCGCCAGCAGCCACAAGCCCGCTCAGGGGGCAGATACGCAGTATTTT CASSHKPAQGADTQYF
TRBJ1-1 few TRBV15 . TGTGCCACCAGCAGACAAAACCGAGGAAACAGGGTTTGGAACACTGAAGCTTTCTTT CATSRQNRGNRVWNTEAFF
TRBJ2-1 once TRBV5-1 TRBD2 TGCGCCAGCAGCGCGAGCGGGGGGGCCGCGAATGAGCAGTTCTTC CASSASGGAANEQFF
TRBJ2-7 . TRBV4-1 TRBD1 TGCGCCAGCAGCCCGAATGTTCTCACAGGGGCGGACGACGAGCAGTACTTC CASSPNVLTGADDEQYF
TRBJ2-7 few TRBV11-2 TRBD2 TGTGCCAGCAGCTTACTAGCGGCTACCTACGAGCAGTACTTC CASSLLAATYEQYF